This TCR beta chain was captured in a study of T cell responses to AZD1222 COVID-19 vaccine. On this clone: Its antigen is currently unknown.

Clones were sequenced by immunoSEQ multiplex PCR, and TCRdb holds only the in-frame ones, with some missing. Among about 120,000 clones, over 75% were seen once, and the ten largest hold around 2.8%. V was clipped by 0 bases and J by 0 bases, with 8 bases between them. The CDR3 spans 15 residues. In germline, CDR1 is SGHNT, CDR2 YYREEE (reference sequence). Study findings and constraints: After the peak T cell response, and only then, were repertoires sampled. It should be noted that donors were predominantly white British and more often female, and clonal diversity was possibly underestimated. Just a handful of AZD1222 recipients tested seropositive at baseline.

The sequence came from an adult in good health. The chain couples TRBV5-4 to TRBJ2-3; D call uncertain. The material was peripheral blood, obtained on day 0 of AZD1222 vaccination. CDR3: CASSLGSHSTDTQYF. The CDR3 coding sequence is TGTGCCAGCAGCTTGGGTAGTCACAGCACAGATACGCAGTATTTT.